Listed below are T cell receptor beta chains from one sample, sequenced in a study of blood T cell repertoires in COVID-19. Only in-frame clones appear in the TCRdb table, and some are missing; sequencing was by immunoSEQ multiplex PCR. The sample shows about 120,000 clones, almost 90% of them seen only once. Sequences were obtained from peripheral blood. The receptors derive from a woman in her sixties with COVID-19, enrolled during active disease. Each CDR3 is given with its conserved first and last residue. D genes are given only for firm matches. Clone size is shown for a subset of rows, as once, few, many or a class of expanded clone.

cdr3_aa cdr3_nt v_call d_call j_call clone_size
CASSLARGGRYTGELFF TGCGCCAGCAGCTTGGCCAGGGGAGGGCGATACACCGGGGAGCTGTTTTTT TRBV5-1 NA TRBJ2-2 NA
CASGAPTGPGPTEAFF TGTGCTAGTGGCGCGCCGACAGGGCCTGGGCCCACTGAAGCTTTCTTT TRBV12-5 TRBD1 TRBJ1-1 NA
CASSLWGPRASKNIQYF TGTGCCAGCAGTTTGTGGGGCCCTCGAGCGAGCAAAAACATTCAGTACTTC TRBV27 NA TRBJ2-4 NA
CASSPGSTGGQGYTF TGTGCCAGCAGTCCCGGTTCGACAGGGGGTCAAGGCTACACCTTC TRBV6-2/TRBV6-3 TRBD1 TRBJ1-2 NA
CASSPSTVQAKLFF TGTGCCAGCTCACCAAGTACAGTTCAGGCGAAACTGTTTTTT TRBV18 NA TRBJ1-4 NA
CASSRRDRDQPQHF TGTGCCAGCAGTCGCCGGGACAGAGATCAGCCCCAGCATTTT TRBV6-2/TRBV6-3 TRBD1 TRBJ1-5 NA
CASSLDAGDYEQYF TGTGCCAGCAGCTTAGACGCAGGGGACTACGAGCAGTACTTC TRBV11-2 NA TRBJ2-7 NA
CASSPPGQPNTEAFF TGTGCCAGCTCACCACCTGGGCAGCCGAACACTGAAGCTTTCTTT TRBV18 NA TRBJ1-1 NA
CASSRGPLETQYF TGCGCCAGCAGCAGGGGGCCGTTGGAGACCCAGTACTTC TRBV4-1 TRBD1 TRBJ2-5 NA
CASSPRRGHDYGYTF TGTGCCAGCAGCCCGAGAAGGGGGCATGACTATGGCTACACCTTC TRBV7-2 TRBD1 TRBJ1-2 NA
CASSLANTGNVGTPLHF TGTGCCAGCAGCTTAGCCAACACGGGTAACGTCGGGACACCCTTACATTTT TRBV7-9 NA TRBJ1-5 once
CASSPGLDQPQHF TGTGCCAGCTCACCAGGTTTAGATCAGCCCCAGCATTTT TRBV18 NA TRBJ1-5 NA
CASSLNSLRDTGELFF TGTGCCAGCAGCTTGAACAGCCTACGCGACACCGGGGAGCTGTTTTTT TRBV7-3 NA TRBJ2-2 NA
CASSSGGNYGYTF TGTGCCAGCAGTTCCGGGGGTAACTATGGCTACACCTTC TRBV12-3/TRBV12-4 NA TRBJ1-2 NA
CASSPPVGTTNYGYTF TGTGCCAGCAGCCCCCCCGTGGGGACTACTAACTATGGCTACACCTTC TRBV7-9 NA TRBJ1-2 NA
CASSPQGVSNQPQHF TGTGCCAGTAGCCCACAGGGGGTTAGCAATCAGCCCCAGCATTTT TRBV19 TRBD1 TRBJ1-5 NA
CACTQAGGPVPDTQYF TGTGCCTGTACCCAAGCGGGGGGGCCTGTCCCAGATACGCAGTATTTT TRBV30 TRBD2 TRBJ2-3 NA
CASSLGTSGNTIYF TGTGCCAGCAGCTTAGGTACTTCAGGAAACACCATATATTTT TRBV7-2 NA TRBJ1-3 NA
CASSSRQGMAYGYTF TGTGCCAGCAGCTCAAGACAGGGGATGGCCTATGGCTACACCTTC TRBV7-2 TRBD1 TRBJ1-2 NA
CASSLGTGPAIYF TGCGCCAGCAGCTTGGGGACAGGTCCTGCCATATATTTT TRBV5-1 TRBD1 TRBJ1-3 NA
CASSLSTGLEQLFF TGTGCCAGCAGCCTCTCGACAGGGCTCGAGCAACTGTTTTTT TRBV7-9 TRBD1 TRBJ1-4 NA
CASSFRGGGETQYF TGTGCCAGCAGCTTTCGTGGGGGCGGGGAGACCCAGTACTTC TRBV11-2 NA TRBJ2-5 few
CASSGNLRATDTQYF TGTGCCAGCAGTGGCAACCTCCGAGCAACAGATACGCAGTATTTT TRBV2 NA TRBJ2-3 NA
CASSQYPTGERQPQHF TGCGCCAGCAGTCAATACCCGACAGGGGAGAGGCAGCCCCAGCATTTT TRBV23-1 TRBD1 TRBJ1-5 few
CASSLTGGLNEQFF TGTGCCAGCAGCTTAACGGGAGGGCTCAATGAGCAGTTCTTC TRBV7-3 TRBD2 TRBJ2-1 once
CAWTSGGGSYEQYF TGTGCCTGGACAAGCGGGGGAGGCTCCTACGAGCAGTACTTC TRBV30 TRBD2 TRBJ2-7 NA
CASSPPGRDEQFF TGCGCCAGCAGCCCCCCGGGGAGGGATGAGCAGTTCTTC TRBV4-1 TRBD2 TRBJ2-1 NA
CASSYRSYSNQPQHF TGTGCCAGCAGTTACAGATCCTATAGCAATCAGCCCCAGCATTTT TRBV7-2 NA TRBJ1-5 NA
CASSDRGHLIYGYTF TGTGCCAGCAGTGATCGTGGACACCTGATATATGGCTACACCTTC TRBV6-1 NA TRBJ1-2 NA
CASSPVGATDTQYF TGCGCCAGCAGCCCCGTGGGGGCTACAGATACGCAGTATTTT TRBV5-1 NA TRBJ2-3 once
CASSLEDWQSGTQYF TGTGCCAGCAGCTTGGAGGACTGGCAGTCTGGGACCCAGTACTTC TRBV5-5 NA TRBJ2-5 NA
CASSRVVGTSTGWPNYEQYF TGTGCCAGCAGCAGGGTGGTGGGGACTAGCACCGGGTGGCCGAACTACGAGCAGTACTTC TRBV7-9 TRBD2 TRBJ2-7 NA
CASSQEEGRAKNIQYF TGCGCCAGCAGCCAGGAAGAAGGGAGGGCCAAAAACATTCAGTACTTC TRBV4-1 NA TRBJ2-4 NA
CASSPYGGTNTGELFF TGTGCCAGCAGCCCATACGGGGGTACGAACACCGGGGAGCTGTTTTTT TRBV3-1/TRBV3-2 NA TRBJ2-2 NA
CASSLRRGYGYTF TGTGCCAGCAGTTTACGTAGGGGCTATGGCTACACCTTC TRBV27 NA TRBJ1-2 once
CATGTSGPPYEQYF TGTGCCACTGGGACTAGCGGGCCCCCCTACGAGCAGTACTTC TRBV10-3 TRBD2 TRBJ2-7 NA
CASTITAGTEGGYTF TGTGCCAGCACCATAACGGCTGGGACGGAGGGAGGCTACACCTTC TRBV5-4 NA TRBJ1-2 NA
CASSEDRDTYEQYF TGTGCCAGCAGCGAAGATCGGGACACCTACGAGCAGTACTTC TRBV5-4 NA TRBJ2-7 NA
CASSLSAGTTYNEQFF TGCGCCAGCAGCTTGAGTGCGGGGACGACCTACAATGAGCAGTTCTTC TRBV5-1 NA TRBJ2-1 NA
CASSKASWEPYEQYF TGTGCCAGCAGCAAAGCCTCGTGGGAGCCCTACGAGCAGTACTTC TRBV21-1 NA TRBJ2-7 NA
CASSVVSGRGTEAFF TGTGCCAGCAGCGTAGTTTCGGGGAGGGGCACTGAAGCTTTCTTT TRBV9 NA TRBJ1-1 once
CASSSDGTGTDTQYF TGTGCCAGCAGCTCGGACGGGACAGGCACAGATACGCAGTATTTT TRBV7-2 TRBD1 TRBJ2-3 once
CASSLVQGTDYGYTF TGCGCCAGCAGCTTGGTCCAGGGCACGGACTATGGCTACACCTTC TRBV5-1 NA TRBJ1-2 NA
CAISPSPGQGDQPQHF TGTGCCATCAGCCCATCCCCGGGACAGGGGGATCAGCCCCAGCATTTT TRBV10-3 TRBD1 TRBJ1-5 NA